This T cell receptor beta chain was identified during a study of regulatory T cells in long-lasting Graves disease. The V gene's germline CDR1 is DFQATT and CDR2 SNEGSKA (reference sequence). The CDR3 has 15 residues. Trimming took 1 base from V and 1 from J; bases not matched to a gene: 4. Building of the TCR beta libraries involved iRepertoire HTBI primers and Arm-PCR of CDR3 regions. TCRdb re-called the multiplex PCR reads with MiXCR, one entry per CDR3 protein. The data show more than 400,000 distinct CDR3 sequences, 16% seen once. Time point denoted: newly diagnosed GD, antithyroid drugs for less than 3 months. From RNA extracted from PBMCs, the TCR library was made. This clonotype was picked up many times. The same data also contributed to another study, on T cells in Graves' hyperthyroidism and ophthalmopathy.

The starting material was peripheral blood mononuclear cells (PBMCs), obtained at new diagnosis, from a patient treated with antithyroid drugs. This receptor was obtained from a man in his forties with Graves disease. The chain has TRBV20-1 and TRBJ2-7, with TRBD2 matching 10 bases. CDR3 region: CSARGGSGRSYEQYF. CDR3 in DNA: TGCAGTGCTAGAGGGGGTAGCGGGAGGTCCTACGAGCAGTACTTC.